The source of this TCR beta chain is a study of human T cells and chemical hapten exposure. Whole-study context: Yields of TCR per sample differed, chiefly owing to small differences in pooled library volume.

A remark on this clonotype: Its specificity is not known.

Study results and limitations: Those TCRs sitting above 1 in 1000 frequency stayed the same with DPC sensitization.

CDR3 length equals 15 residues. After removal of 3 bases from V and 2 bases from J, the junction contained 0 bases not matched to a gene. Total RNA was extracted from unfractionated whole blood. Each cDNA molecule in the library carried unique molecular identifiers. As handled by the study authors: Over 95,000 TCRs per sample was the median, with a range of about 20,000 to 690,600. TCRdb ran MiXCR on the 5' RACE reads and lists one entry per CDR3 protein. The V and J calls and clone size come from TCRdb's table, not from the authors' own analysis. The sample includes about 140,000 distinct CDR3 sequences, 4.1% of them seen just once.

The chain joins TRBV12-3 or TRBV12-4 to TRBJ1-6; TRBD1 agrees at 8 bases. The sequence came from a female donor in good health. Written as DNA, the CDR3 is TGTGCCAGCAGTTTGACAGGGGCCTATAATTCACCCCTCCACTTT. Protein product: CASSLTGAYNSPLHF.